The TCR beta chain described here comes from a study of T cell repertoires in cytomegalovirus infection. Study details: It can be stated that public TCR beta signatures indicated CMV infection as well as a matching HLA type.

Via MiXCR, TCRdb re-called the reads, giving one row per CDR3 protein. The sample consists of more than 200,000 distinct CDR3 sequences, roughly 10% of them appearing once. This clonotype was observed many times. Its antigen remains unknown. Study-wide points: Dominating the ex vivo response were HLA-C-restricted CMV-specific TCR beta clonotypes. Using cumulative public TCR beta family frequency, the authors identified those who carried CMV together with the relevant HLA.

Germline lookup yields CDR1 SGHTA and CDR2 FQGNSA. The CDR3 has 15 amino acids. V was clipped by 0 bases and J by 1 base, with 9 bases between them. This clonotype was sampled from a human donor in good health (CMV status not recorded). Some clones in this sample may be carry-over from other donors' samples. Sequencing was performed on PBMCs. The chain joins TRBV7-2 to TRBJ1-1; perhaps TRBD1 as D (6 bases). As DNA, the CDR3 is TGTGCCAGCAGCTTAGCGGGACACCCGAACACTGAAGCTTTCTTT. Translation: CASSLAGHPNTEAFF.